This T cell receptor (beta chain) is drawn from a study of blood T cell repertoires in COVID-19. Study overall: Both acute and convalescent COVID-19 samples were obtained from the United States, Italy and Spain. PBMCs, B-cell-depleted T cells, or T cells provided the cDNA or gDNA that made up the material.

Trimming pared 0 bases from V and 4 bases from J, leaving 21 bases between. In germline, CDR1 is LGHNA, CDR2 YNFKEQ. There are 18 residues in the CDR3. Per the study methods: Quantification of nucleated cells was approximated via reference gene primer amplification. Assay: immunoSEQ multiplex PCR; the TCRdb copy retains only in-frame clones and omits some. The DNA gave D and trimming, while V, J and clone size come from that table. The sample shows hundreds of thousands of clones, around four fifths of them seen only once. Sequencing was carried out using peripheral blood. The genes are TRBV4-2 and TRBJ1-2; D might be TRBD1 (6 bases). The receptor's source is a woman aged 70-85 years with acute or convalescent COVID-19. CDR3 sequence: CASSQDLGQTLSVYGYTF. The CDR3 DNA follows: TGTGCCAGCAGCCAAGATCTCGGACAGACACTTAGTGTCTATGGCTACACCTTC.